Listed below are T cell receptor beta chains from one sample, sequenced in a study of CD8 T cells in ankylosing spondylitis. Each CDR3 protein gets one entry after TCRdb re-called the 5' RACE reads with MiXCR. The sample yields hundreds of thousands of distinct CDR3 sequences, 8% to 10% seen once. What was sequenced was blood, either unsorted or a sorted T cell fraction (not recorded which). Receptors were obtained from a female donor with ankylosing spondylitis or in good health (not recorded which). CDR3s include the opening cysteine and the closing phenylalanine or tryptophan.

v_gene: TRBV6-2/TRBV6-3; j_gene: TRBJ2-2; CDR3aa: CASSYSPHTGELFF
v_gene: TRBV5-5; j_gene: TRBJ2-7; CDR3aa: CASSRTSGIAYEQYF
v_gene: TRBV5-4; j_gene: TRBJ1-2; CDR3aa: CASSAGTGRGYTF
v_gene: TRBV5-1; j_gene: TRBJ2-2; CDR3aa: CASSLGHQTGELFF
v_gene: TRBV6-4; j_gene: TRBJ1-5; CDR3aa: CASSRTRGDQPQHF
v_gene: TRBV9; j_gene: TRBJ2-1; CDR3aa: CASSPKDLSDSLQFF
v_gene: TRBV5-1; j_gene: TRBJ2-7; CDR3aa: CASTRLAGGPYEQYF
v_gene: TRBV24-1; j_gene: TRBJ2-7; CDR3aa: CATIRSSHQNYEQYF
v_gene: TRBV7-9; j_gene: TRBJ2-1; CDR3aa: CASSPGASGSNEQFF
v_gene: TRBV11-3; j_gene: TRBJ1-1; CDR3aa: CASSLDGGTPEAFF
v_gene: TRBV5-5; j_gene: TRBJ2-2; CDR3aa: CASSLPRGREYTGELFF
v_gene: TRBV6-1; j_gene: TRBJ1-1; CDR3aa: CASLPIRANTEAFF
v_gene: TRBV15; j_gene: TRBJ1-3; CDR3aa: CATSETGSGNTIYF
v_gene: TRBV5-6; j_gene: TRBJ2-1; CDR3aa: CASSLRKNEQFF
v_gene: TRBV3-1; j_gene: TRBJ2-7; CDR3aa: CASSPGVPYEQYF
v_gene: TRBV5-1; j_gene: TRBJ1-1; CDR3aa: CASKRGGMNTEAFF
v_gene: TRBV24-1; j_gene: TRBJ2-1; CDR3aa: CATSDPRLAGRSSYNEQFF
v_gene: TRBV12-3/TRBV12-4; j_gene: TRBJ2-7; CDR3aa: CASSKGTSGSDEQYF
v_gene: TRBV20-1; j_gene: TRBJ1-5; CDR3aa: CSARDPMRGNQPQHF
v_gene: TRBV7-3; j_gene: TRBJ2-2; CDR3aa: CAICRELDRDTPNTGELFF
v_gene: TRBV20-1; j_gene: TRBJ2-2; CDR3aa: CSANERFSGELFF
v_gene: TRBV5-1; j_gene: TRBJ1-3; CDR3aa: CASSWGNRRSGNTIYF
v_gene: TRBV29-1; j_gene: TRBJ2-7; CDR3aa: CSVVTSGRYEQYF
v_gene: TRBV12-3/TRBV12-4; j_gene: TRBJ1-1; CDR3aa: CASSLKWGTEAFF
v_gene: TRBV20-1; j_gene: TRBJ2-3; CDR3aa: CSARVADTQYF
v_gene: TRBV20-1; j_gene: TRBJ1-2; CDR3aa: CSAQEVYYGYTF
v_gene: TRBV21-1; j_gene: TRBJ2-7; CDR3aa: CASSAREGALTSYEQYF
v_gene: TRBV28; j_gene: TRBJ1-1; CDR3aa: CASSWQGPTEAFF
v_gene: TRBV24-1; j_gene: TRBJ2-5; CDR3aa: CATSDVIETQYF
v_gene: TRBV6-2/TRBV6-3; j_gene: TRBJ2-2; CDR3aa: CASSSLVRAGELLF
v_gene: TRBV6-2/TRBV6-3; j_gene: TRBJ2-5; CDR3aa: CASSLLAGGIETQYF
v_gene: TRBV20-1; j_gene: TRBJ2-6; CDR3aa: CSASGGSVGGGANVLTF
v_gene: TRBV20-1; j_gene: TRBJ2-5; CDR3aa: CSRMIKETQYF
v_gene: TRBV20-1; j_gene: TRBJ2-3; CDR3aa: CSARAPGDTQYF
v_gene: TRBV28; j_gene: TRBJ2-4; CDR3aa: CASSSPVSKNIQYF
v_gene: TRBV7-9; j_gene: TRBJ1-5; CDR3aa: CASSFQGAVGNQPQHF
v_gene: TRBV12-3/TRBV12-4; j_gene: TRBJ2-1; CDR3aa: CASSLAPTLAGHYNEQFF
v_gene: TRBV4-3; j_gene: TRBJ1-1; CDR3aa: CASSQVHMNTEAFF
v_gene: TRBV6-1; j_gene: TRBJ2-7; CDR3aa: CASSGLSSGLEQYF
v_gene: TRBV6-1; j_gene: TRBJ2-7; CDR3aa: CASSSPRAGNYEQYF
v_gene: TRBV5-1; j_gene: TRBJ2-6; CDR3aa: CASSPGTDSGANVLTF
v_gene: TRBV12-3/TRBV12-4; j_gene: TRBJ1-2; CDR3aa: CASSTQAGGYTF
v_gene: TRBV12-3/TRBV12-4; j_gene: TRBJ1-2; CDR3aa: CASSTPGQGRSGYTF
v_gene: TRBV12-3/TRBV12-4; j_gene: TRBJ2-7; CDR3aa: CASSFELAGGMWEQYF
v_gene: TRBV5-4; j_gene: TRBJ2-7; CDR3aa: CASSSLGQGEQYF
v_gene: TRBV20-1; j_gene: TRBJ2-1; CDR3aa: CSGGLYSYNEQFF
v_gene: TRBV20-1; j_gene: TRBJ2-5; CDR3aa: CSAPGLAVPWGQETQYF
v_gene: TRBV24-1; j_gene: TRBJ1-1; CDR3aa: CATRSAEETEAFF
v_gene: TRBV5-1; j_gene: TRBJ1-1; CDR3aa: CASSFLLDRGSEAFF
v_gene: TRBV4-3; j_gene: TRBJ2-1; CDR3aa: CASSILTSGRSNEQFF
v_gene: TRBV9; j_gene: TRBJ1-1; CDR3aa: CAKDREGFDLNTEAFF